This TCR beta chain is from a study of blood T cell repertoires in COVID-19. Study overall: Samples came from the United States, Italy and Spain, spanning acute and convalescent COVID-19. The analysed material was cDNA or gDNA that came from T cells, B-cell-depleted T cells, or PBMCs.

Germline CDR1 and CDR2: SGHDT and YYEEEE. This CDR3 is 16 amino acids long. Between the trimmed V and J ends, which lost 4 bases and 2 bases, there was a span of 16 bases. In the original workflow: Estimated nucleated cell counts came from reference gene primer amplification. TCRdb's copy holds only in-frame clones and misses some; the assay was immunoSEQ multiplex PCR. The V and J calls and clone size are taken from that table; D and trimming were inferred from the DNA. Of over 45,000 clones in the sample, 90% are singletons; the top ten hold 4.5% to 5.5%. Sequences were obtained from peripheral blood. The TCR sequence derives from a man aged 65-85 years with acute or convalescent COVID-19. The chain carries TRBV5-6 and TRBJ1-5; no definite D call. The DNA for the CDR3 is TGTGCCAGCAGCAGTCGGTCAGTGAGGGGCAATCAGCCCCAGCATTTT. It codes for CASSSRSVRGNQPQHF.